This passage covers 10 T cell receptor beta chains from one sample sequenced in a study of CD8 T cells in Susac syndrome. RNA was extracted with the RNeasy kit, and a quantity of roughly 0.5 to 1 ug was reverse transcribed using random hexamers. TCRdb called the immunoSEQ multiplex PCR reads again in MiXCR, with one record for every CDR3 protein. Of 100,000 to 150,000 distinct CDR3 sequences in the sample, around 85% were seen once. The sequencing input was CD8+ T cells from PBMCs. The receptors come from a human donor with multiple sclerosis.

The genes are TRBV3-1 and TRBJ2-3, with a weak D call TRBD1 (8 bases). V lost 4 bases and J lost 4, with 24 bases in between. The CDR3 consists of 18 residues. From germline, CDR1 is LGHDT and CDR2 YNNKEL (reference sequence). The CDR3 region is CASSLGPGGGRYPDTQYF. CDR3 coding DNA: TGTGCCAGCAGCCTCGGGCCAGGGGGCGGGAGATATCCAGATACGCAGTATTTT.

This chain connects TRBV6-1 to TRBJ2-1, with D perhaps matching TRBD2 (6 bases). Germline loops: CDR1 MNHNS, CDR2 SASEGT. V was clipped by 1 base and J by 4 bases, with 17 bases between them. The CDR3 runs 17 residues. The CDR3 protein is CASSEEGWDSTYNEQFF. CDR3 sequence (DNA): TGTGCCAGCAGTGAAGAGGGGTGGGACTCCACATACAATGAGCAGTTCTTC.

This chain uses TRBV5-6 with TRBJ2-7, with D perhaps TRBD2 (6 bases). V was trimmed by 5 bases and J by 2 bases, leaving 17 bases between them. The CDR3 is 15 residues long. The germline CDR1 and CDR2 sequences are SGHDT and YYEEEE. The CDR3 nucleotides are TGTGCCAGCAGTCCTATAGCGGCAGTTCCCTACGAGCAGTACTTC. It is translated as CASSPIAAVPYEQYF.

The CDR3 DNA is TGTGCCAGTAGTATCTCAGCCGGACCCTACAATGAGCAGTTCTTC. The encoded protein is CASSISAGPYNEQFF. The chain joins TRBV19 to TRBJ2-1; D uncertain. V shed 3 bases and J shed 2 bases, with 11 bases lying between them. The germline CDR1 and CDR2 sequences are LNHDA and SQIVND (reference sequence). CDR3 length: 15 residues.

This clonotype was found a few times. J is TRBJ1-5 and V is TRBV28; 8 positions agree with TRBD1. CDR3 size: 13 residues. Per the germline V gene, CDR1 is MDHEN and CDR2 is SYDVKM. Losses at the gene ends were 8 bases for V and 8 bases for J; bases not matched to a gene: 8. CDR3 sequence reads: CASRRQGMEPQHF. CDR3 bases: TGTGCCAGCCGGAGACAGGGGATGGAGCCCCAGCATTTT.

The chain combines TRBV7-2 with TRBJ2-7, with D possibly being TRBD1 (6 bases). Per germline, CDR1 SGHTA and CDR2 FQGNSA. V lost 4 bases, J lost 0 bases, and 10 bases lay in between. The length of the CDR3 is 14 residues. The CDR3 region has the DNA TGTGCCAGCAGCTCGGGACAAGACTCCTACGAGCAGTACTTC. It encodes CASSSGQDSYEQYF.

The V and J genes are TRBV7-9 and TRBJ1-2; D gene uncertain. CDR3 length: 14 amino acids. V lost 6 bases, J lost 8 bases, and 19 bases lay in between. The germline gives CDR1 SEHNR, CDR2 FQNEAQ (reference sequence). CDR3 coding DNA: TGTGCCAGCAGAAGTACTAGGCAGGCATTAGGCTACACCTTC. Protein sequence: CASRSTRQALGYTF.

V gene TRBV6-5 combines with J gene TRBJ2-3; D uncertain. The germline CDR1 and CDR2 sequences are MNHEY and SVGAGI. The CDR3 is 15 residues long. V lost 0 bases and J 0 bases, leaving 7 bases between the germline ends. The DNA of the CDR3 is TGTGCCAGCAGTTACTCAGTCGCTAGCACAGATACGCAGTATTTT. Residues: CASSYSVASTDTQYF.

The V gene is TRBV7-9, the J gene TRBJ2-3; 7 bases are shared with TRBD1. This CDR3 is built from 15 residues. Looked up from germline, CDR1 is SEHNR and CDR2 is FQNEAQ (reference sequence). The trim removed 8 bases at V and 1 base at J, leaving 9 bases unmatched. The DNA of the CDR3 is TGTGCCAGCTCCTATCACGACAGGGGCACAGATACGCAGTATTTT. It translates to CASSYHDRGTDTQYF.

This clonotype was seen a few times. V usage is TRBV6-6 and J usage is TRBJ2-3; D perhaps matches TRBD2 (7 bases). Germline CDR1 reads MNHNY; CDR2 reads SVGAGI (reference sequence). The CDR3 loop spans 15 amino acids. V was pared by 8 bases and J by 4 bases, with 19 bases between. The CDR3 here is CASRSLKGGADTQYF. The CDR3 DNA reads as TGTGCCAGCCGCTCACTCAAGGGGGGGGCAGATACGCAGTATTTT.